One and the same sample provided the 32 T cell receptor beta chains below, sequenced in a study of T cells in tuberculosis (dated by TCRdb to 2016 to 2018). The protocol used for the library was the immunoSEQ multiplex PCR assay. As stored in TCRdb, this immuneACCESS dataset retains in-frame rearrangements with V and J assigned. A fraction of the clones does not appear; measured against another copy, unresolved V genes explain less than half of the discrepancy, and the remainder lacks a known reason. This sample comprises 30,000 to 45,000 clones, 85% to 95% of them detected only once. Roughly 7% of the sample is held by the ten biggest clonotypes. The sample was PBMCs. The receptor set was obtained from a donor under 30 with latent tuberculosis or without tuberculosis infection.

Comments on this clone: Other DNA sequences in this specimen translate into the identical CDR3. The rearrangement uses TRBV7-2 and TRBJ2-7; D is undetermined. The length of the CDR3 is 14 residues. Deletions cut 5 bases from V and 0 bases from J, with 11 bases between. CDR1 is SGHTA and CDR2 is FQGNSA in the germline V gene. CDR3 bases: TGTGCCAGCAGCCTAGGAGCCTCCTCCTACGAGCAGTACTTC. It encodes CASSLGASSYEQYF.

V usage is TRBV18 and J usage is TRBJ2-3; the D is unclear. The CDR3 has 11 residues. The germline CDR1 and CDR2 sequences are KGHSH and LQKENI. V lost 8 bases, J lost 2 bases, and 5 bases lay in between. CDR3 loop: CASRNTDTQYF. The CDR3 nucleotides are TGTGCCAGCCGTAACACAGATACGCAGTATTTT.

V usage is TRBV5-6 and J usage is TRBJ1-6, with 9 positions matching TRBD1. The CDR3 length is 15 residues. Germline V lookup: CDR1 SGHDT, CDR2 YYEEEE. Trimming cost V 5 bases and J 8 bases; bases outside gene matches: 8. The CDR3 bases are TGTGCCAGCAGGCCGGGACAGGGTAACCATTCACCCCTCCACTTT. Protein sequence: CASRPGQGNHSPLHF.

The rearrangement joins TRBV9 to TRBJ2-3, with TRBD2 matching over 7 bases. Trimming took 7 bases from V and 0 from J; bases not matched to a gene: 5. Germline V gene sequence: CDR1 SGDLS, CDR2 YYNGEE. The CDR3 sequence is 14 residues long. CDR3 coding DNA: TGTGCCAGCGGGGGGGAAACCAGCACAGATACGCAGTATTTT. Residues: CASGGETSTDTQYF.

The rearrangement uses TRBV29-1 and TRBJ1-2, with D unresolved. Trimming removed 6 bases from V and 3 bases from J, with 14 bases in between. This CDR3 spans 13 amino acids. Germline CDR1 and CDR2: SQVTM and ANQGSEA. CDR3 DNA sequence: TGCAGCGTCCGCCCCCGGGAGGACTATGGCTACACCTTC. As protein: CSVRPREDYGYTF.

This chain connects TRBV7-2 to TRBJ2-7; D not resolved. Germline V gene data show CDR1 as SGHTA and CDR2 as FQGNSA. This CDR3 is built from 14 residues. V was shortened by 4 bases and J by 0 bases, with 10 bases between the two germline ends. The CDR3 sequence is CASSSSMSSYEQYF. Written as DNA, the CDR3 is TGTGCCAGCAGCTCCTCGATGAGCTCCTACGAGCAGTACTTC.

This chain connects TRBV5-1 to TRBJ1-2, with 8 positions matching TRBD1. The CDR3 runs to 15 residues. V lost 3 bases to trimming and J lost 4 bases; unmatched junction nucleotides: 8. Germline-derived CDR1 and CDR2 are SGHRS and YFSETQ. The CDR3 spells CASSYRGDMGYGYTF. Here the CDR3 DNA reads TGCGCCAGCAGCTACAGGGGGGATATGGGCTATGGCTACACCTTC.

The chain joins TRBV5-1 to TRBJ2-5; 8 bases match TRBD1. The junction had 3 bases not matched to a gene; V was cut back by 0 bases and J by 2 bases. Germline lookup yields CDR1 SGHRS and CDR2 YFSETQ. The CDR3 runs to 15 residues. The CDR3 reads CASSLEGQAQETQYF. In nucleotides, the CDR3 is TGCGCCAGCAGCTTGGAGGGACAGGCACAAGAGACCCAGTACTTC.

The chain employs TRBV7-6 and TRBJ2-7; weak D call: TRBD1 (6 bases). The CDR3 contains 14 residues. V was cut by 3 bases and J by 3 bases, with 12 bases left in between. The germline V gene has CDR1 SGHVS and CDR2 FNYEAQ. In DNA, the CDR3 is TGTGCCAGCAGCTTCTATGGACAGAACTACGAGCAGTACTTC. The encoded protein is CASSFYGQNYEQYF.

The V gene is TRBV5-6, the J gene TRBJ1-3; D is ambiguous. Looked up from germline, CDR1 is SGHDT and CDR2 is YYEEEE. Trimming took off 2 bases at V and 6 bases at J, with 9 bases between the two ends. This CDR3 is 13 amino acids long. The CDR3 DNA is TGTGCCAGCAGCTTTGGGAGAATAAACACCATATATTTT. Amino acid sequence: CASSFGRINTIYF.

This rearrangement joins TRBV4-1 to TRBJ2-7, with 7 bases lining up with TRBD1. Germline CDR1 is MGHRA and CDR2 is YSYEKL. The ends lost 1 base at V and 4 bases at J; junction bases unmatched: 4. This CDR3 is built from 14 residues. The CDR3 protein is CASSQVETGYEQYF. CDR3 in DNA: TGCGCCAGCAGCCAAGTTGAGACAGGGTACGAGCAGTACTTC.

The chain couples TRBV27 to TRBJ2-3; D possibly corresponds to TRBD2 (6 bases). Trimming took off 0 bases at V and 1 base at J, with 11 bases between the two ends. In germline, CDR1 is MNHEY, CDR2 SMNVEV (reference sequence). The CDR3 is made up of 16 amino acids. The CDR3 coding sequence is TGTGCCAGCAGTTTATCGGTAGCGGCCGGCACAGATACGCAGTATTTT. Amino acid sequence: CASSLSVAAGTDTQYF.

The rearrangement links TRBV6-6 to TRBJ2-7, with TRBD1 matching over 7 bases. Trimming took 0 bases from V and 2 from J; bases not matched to a gene: 4. Germline loops: CDR1 MNHNY, CDR2 SVGAGI (reference sequence). The CDR3 extends over 15 amino acids. DNA of the CDR3: TGTGCCAGCAGTTACTCCTGGGACAGAGCCTACGAGCAGTACTTC. It yields the protein CASSYSWDRAYEQYF.

The chain joins TRBV5-1 to TRBJ2-2; TRBD1 matches 9 bases. The CDR3 extends over 17 amino acids. The V and J ends lost 0 bases and 3 bases, in that order; junction bases with no gene match: 6. CDR1 is SGHRS and CDR2 is YFSETQ in the germline V gene. In DNA, the CDR3 is TGCGCCAGCAGCTTGGGGTTCAGGGACAGGGACACCGGGGAGCTGTTTTTT. This translates into CASSLGFRDRDTGELFF.

V gene TRBV30 combines with J gene TRBJ1-5; the D is unclear. The ends were cut back, 2 bases at V and 4 bases at J, with 9 bases in the middle. CDR3 length: 13 residues. Per germline, CDR1 GTSNPN and CDR2 SVGIG (reference sequence). DNA for the CDR3: TGTGCCTGGAGTAGTACGGGAAATCAGCCCCAGCATTTT. Translating it yields CAWSSTGNQPQHF.

The chain combines TRBV9 with TRBJ1-2; D not resolved. V lost 0 bases and J 4 bases, leaving 10 bases between the germline ends. The CDR3 extends over 14 amino acids. Germline V lookup: CDR1 SGDLS, CDR2 YYNGEE. CDR3 DNA sequence: TGTGCCAGCAGCGTAGACAATCAATTCTATGGCTACACCTTC. Amino acid sequence: CASSVDNQFYGYTF.

V gene TRBV9 combines with J gene TRBJ2-6; D is unclear. CDR1 and CDR2 from the germline V gene are SGDLS and YYNGEE. The V and J ends lost 1 base and 0 bases respectively, with 11 bases between them. The CDR3 has 17 residues. The CDR3 DNA is TGTGCCAGCAGCGTAAGCTCCGAAAACTCTGGGGCCAACGTCCTGACTTTC. Residues: CASSVSSENSGANVLTF.

The chain combines TRBV9 with TRBJ2-4, with D possibly TRBD2 on 7 matching bases. Germline V gene lookup returns CDR1 SGDLS and CDR2 YYNGEE. The ends were cut back, 4 bases at V and 3 bases at J, with 11 bases in the middle. This CDR3 comprises 14 residues. In DNA form, the CDR3 reads TGTGCCAGCAGCTTGGGGGGGCTCAAAAACATTCAGTACTTC. Protein: CASSLGGLKNIQYF. The entire variable domain, with the rest obtained from reference TRBV9 and TRBJ2-4, is as follows: DSGVTQTPKHLITATGQRVTLRCSPRSGDLSVYWYQQSLDQGLQFLIQYYNGEERAKGNILERFSAQQFPDLHSELNLSSLELGDSALYFCASSLGGLKNIQYFGAGTRLSVL.

The chain links TRBV7-2 to TRBJ1-5, with a possible D match to TRBD1 (6 bases). V was cut by 3 bases and J by 7 bases, with 16 bases left in between. Germline-derived CDR1 and CDR2 are SGHTA and FQGNSA. The CDR3 contains 15 residues. The CDR3: CASSLTGTTGQPQHF. CDR3 nucleotide sequence: TGTGCCAGCAGCTTGACCGGGACAACGGGGCAGCCCCAGCATTTT.

The rearrangement joins TRBV5-1 to TRBJ1-1, with D possibly matching TRBD1 (5 bases). Per the germline V gene, CDR1 is SGHRS and CDR2 is YFSETQ. The CDR3 extends over 15 amino acids. V was cut by 0 bases and J by 3 bases, with 12 bases left in between. The CDR3 DNA is TGCGCCAGCAGCTTGGCCTCGCGGGGGGACACTGAAGCTTTCTTT. This codes for CASSLASRGDTEAFF. The full variable domain, its missing parts supplied by reference TRBV5-1 and TRBJ1-1, is KAGVTQTPRYLIKTRGQQVTLSCSPISGHRSVSWYQQTPGQGLQFLFEYFSETQRNKGNFPGRFSGRQFSNSRSEMNVSTLELGDSALYLCASSLASRGDTEAFFGQGTRLTVV.

The rearrangement links TRBV5-1 to TRBJ2-2, with D possibly TRBD2 on 5 matching bases. Trimming stripped 3 bases from V and 5 bases from J, with 11 bases between. The CDR3 length is 14 residues. CDR1 is SGHRS and CDR2 is YFSETQ in the germline V gene. In nucleotides, the CDR3 is TGCGCCAGCAGCTGGGATGGCGGGACCGGGGAGCTGTTTTTT. This sequence encodes CASSWDGGTGELFF.

The count of this clone is one. The genes are TRBV27 and TRBJ2-1, with 14 bases matching TRBD2. Germline CDR1 reads MNHEY; CDR2 reads SMNVEV (reference sequence). The CDR3 totals 17 residues. The V gene end was trimmed by 4 bases and the J gene end by 7 bases; junction bases not matched to a gene: 9. The CDR3 sequence: CASSSHLTSGGGNEQFF. Here the CDR3 DNA reads TGTGCCAGCAGTTCCCACCTGACTAGCGGGGGGGGGAATGAGCAGTTCTTC.

This clone came up once. The chain uses TRBV7-8 and TRBJ1-2; a weak D match, TRBD1 (6 bases). V lost 2 bases and J 0 bases, leaving 16 bases between the germline ends. The CDR3 extends over 17 amino acids. Germline V gives CDR1 SGHVS, CDR2 FQNEAQ. CDR3 DNA: TGTGCCAGCAGCTTACTCCCAGGGGACGAATCTAACTATGGCTACACCTTC. Its protein is CASSLLPGDESNYGYTF.

The CDR3 spells CAMAPNSGANVLTF. The CDR3 DNA follows: TGTGCCATGGCCCCAAACTCTGGGGCCAACGTCCTGACTTTC. The V gene is TRBV19, the J gene TRBJ2-6; D unclear. There are 14 residues in the CDR3. Trimming removed 10 bases from V and 0 bases from J, with 10 bases in between. The germline V gene encodes CDR1 LNHDA and CDR2 SQIVND (reference sequence).

The V gene is TRBV4-1, the J gene TRBJ2-7; 11 bases are shared with TRBD2. CDR3 size: 17 residues. Germline V gene lookup returns CDR1 MGHRA and CDR2 YSYEKL. V gave up 4 bases and J gave up 2 bases; unmatched junction bases: 10. The CDR3 loop is CASSLSPQTSGAYEQYF. In DNA, the CDR3 is TGCGCCAGCAGCCTCAGCCCCCAGACTAGCGGGGCCTACGAGCAGTACTTC.

The rearrangement uses TRBV4-1 and TRBJ1-4; no reliable D call. The V end was cut by 3 bases, the J end by 7 bases, with 9 bases between. The length of the CDR3 is 13 residues. Germline-derived CDR1 and CDR2 are MGHRA and YSYEKL. The CDR3 nucleotides read TGCGCCAGCAGCCAGCGGTATGGTGAAAAACTGTTTTTT. Protein: CASSQRYGEKLFF.

This chain links TRBV19 with TRBJ2-4; D is unresolved. The CDR3 runs to 12 residues. Deletions cut 5 bases from V and 6 bases from J, with 8 bases between. From germline, CDR1 is LNHDA and CDR2 SQIVND (reference sequence). The DNA of the CDR3 is TGTGCCAGTAGTTATCCCAGAAACATTCAGTACTTC. The encoded protein is CASSYPRNIQYF. The entire variable domain, with the rest obtained from reference TRBV19 and TRBJ2-4, is as follows: DGGITQSPKYLFRKEGQNVTLSCEQNLNHDAMYWYRQDPGQGLRLIYYSQIVNDFQKGDIAEGYSVSREKKESFPLTVTSAQKNPTAFYLCASSYPRNIQYFGAGTRLSVL.

The chain combines TRBV27 with TRBJ2-7; a possible D gene is TRBD2 (5 bases). Deletions cut 8 bases from V and 3 bases from J, with 14 bases between. The CDR3 has 13 amino acids. CDR1 is MNHEY, CDR2 SMNVEV, per germline (reference sequence). The chain's CDR3 is CASAPGINYEQYF. Here the CDR3 DNA reads TGTGCCAGCGCCCCGGGAATCAACTACGAGCAGTACTTC.

The chain carries TRBV30 and TRBJ2-1, with TRBD2 matching 7 bases. The CDR3 is made up of 13 amino acids. V was clipped by 2 bases and J by 7 bases; unmatched bases: 5. Germline V gene lookup returns CDR1 GTSNPN and CDR2 SVGIG (reference sequence). CDR3 bases: TGTGCCTGGAGTAGGGATAGCGGGAATGAGCAGTTCTTC. This gives the protein CAWSRDSGNEQFF. Supplemented by reference TRBV30 and TRBJ2-1, the full variable domain reads SQTIHQWPATLVQPVGSPLSLECTVEGTSNPNLYWYRQAAGRGLQLLFYSVGIGQISSEVPQNLSASRPQDRQFILSSKKLLLSDSGFYLCAWSRDSGNEQFFGPGTRLTVL.

This chain uses TRBV29-1 with TRBJ1-2; weak D call: TRBD1 (6 bases). Trimming pared 2 bases from V and 4 bases from J, leaving 20 bases between. CDR1 is SQVTM, CDR2 ANQGSEA, per germline. The CDR3 totals 16 residues. CDR3 protein: CSVEKKGGEGGYGYTF. For the CDR3, the DNA is TGCAGCGTTGAAAAAAAGGGGGGGGAGGGCGGCTATGGCTACACCTTC.

V and J are TRBV9 and TRBJ2-2, with TRBD1 as a possible D gene (5 bases). This CDR3 spans 15 amino acids. Per germline, CDR1 SGDLS and CDR2 YYNGEE. V was pared by 3 bases and J by 3 bases, with 12 bases between. Here the CDR3 DNA reads TGTGCCAGCAGCGCGATCAGGGCCTACACCGGGGAGCTGTTTTTT. Its translation is CASSAIRAYTGELFF. The full variable domain, its missing parts supplied by reference TRBV9 and TRBJ2-2, is DSGVTQTPKHLITATGQRVTLRCSPRSGDLSVYWYQQSLDQGLQFLIQYYNGEERAKGNILERFSAQQFPDLHSELNLSSLELGDSALYFCASSAIRAYTGELFFGEGSRLTVL.

The J gene is TRBJ2-7, the V gene TRBV4-2, with 7 bases fitting TRBD1. Germline values: CDR1 LGHNA, CDR2 YNFKEQ. The CDR3 runs to 17 residues. V lost 3 bases to trimming and J lost 2 bases; unmatched junction nucleotides: 13. The CDR3 loop reads CASSHHQATGQTYEQYF. As DNA, the CDR3 is TGTGCCAGCAGCCACCACCAGGCGACAGGGCAAACCTACGAGCAGTACTTC.